The source of this T cell receptor (beta chain) is a study of spatial heterogeneity in lung cancer (dated by TCRdb to between 2018 and 2020). Broadly, across the study: Donors were under 95 patients with early-stage, untreated non-small cell lung cancer from the lung TRACERx cohort. Beta-chain transcripts were consistently detected in greater numbers than alpha-chain transcripts, which likely reflects a higher abundance of beta-chain transcripts. TCR alpha and beta repertoires were quantitatively compared across multiple tumor regions, matched nontumor lung and blood in non-small cell lung cancer. Follow-up PBMC samples were sequenced whenever the samples were available, and the median time to follow-up was 2 to 3 years after resection. In the raw uncorrected reads, each unique combination of TCR and UMI appeared more than ten times on average. TCR repertoire features were related to nonsynonymous mutation counts determined by whole-exome sequencing of tumor tissue. At surgery, fewer than 250 tumor regions, around 64 matched nontumor lung samples and 56 PBMC samples were TCR-sequenced for both alpha and beta chains. Study-level results and caveats: Only roughly 13 patients were included in the comparisons of baseline and follow-up blood repertoires. Ubiquitous expanded tumor TCRs were found in blood more often at tumor resection than at routine follow-up. Additional single-cell paired TCR alpha and beta sequencing was considered necessary to confirm, at a functional level, the hypothesis that regional TCRs recognize regional mutations.

This specimen's time point label, interpreted: blood at routine non-recurrence follow-up after resection. Without any cell sorting, TCR sequencing was performed on whole RNA extracted either from tumor and nontumor lung tissue or from cryopreserved PBMC samples. A patient was chosen for TCR sequencing only when enough RNA was available from at least two tumor regions. About this clonotype itself: The specificity of this receptor is unknown. Base quality data are lacking; no much larger clone is found one base away.

Library method: 5' RACE. The sequencer listed for this sample is NextSeq 500. In the TCR library protocol, a unique molecular identifier was attached to each TCR cDNA molecule so that PCR and sequencing errors could be corrected. The authors' pipeline ran thus. TCR identification, UMI-based error correction and CDR3 extraction were all carried out with Decombinator tools. Expanded TCRs were defined as those above a frequency of 2 per 1,000, corresponding to the top 1% of the tumor frequency distribution. Rényi diversity was computed with the R vegan package after subsampling each repertoire 100 times to 5,000 TCRs. CDR3 similarity networks were built from amino acid triplet string-kernel similarity, with CDR3s being connected when pairwise similarity was above 0.82. TCRdb passed the public sequencing reads through fastp at Q25 and MiXCR, retaining productive beta sequences. Duplicate CDR3 protein sequences are folded into a single record with the most common DNA and genes. TCRdb, rather than the study authors, made the V and J calls. Here the sample has some 120,000 distinct CDR3 sequences; 10% to 15% occur a single time. The ten largest make up around 16% of the sample.

Sequences DFQATT (CDR1) and SNEGSKA (CDR2) are obtained from the germline V gene (reference sequence). Clipping removes 6 bases from V and 7 bases from J, with 8 as the unmatched junction base count. From the cysteine up to the phenylalanine, the CDR3 has a length of 12 residues. The kept DNA is CDR3 alone, 36 bases in frame from the first base. This sample comprised PBMCs, obtained at follow-up. The receptor comes from a male donor with early-stage non-small cell lung cancer. Recombination joined TRBV20-1 with TRBJ2-7; 8 of the junction bases match TRBD1. The nucleotide sequence is TGCAGTGCATGGGACAGGTCGGGAGAGCAGTACTTC. It specifies CSAWDRSGEQYF.